One and the same sample provided the 4 T cell receptor beta chains below, sequenced in a study of T cell responses to AZD1222 COVID-19 vaccine. TCRdb's table, derived via immunoSEQ multiplex PCR, lists solely in-frame clones and lacks some. Of just over 150,000 clones in the sample, 80% to 90% were seen once. The source was peripheral blood, collected 28 days after the second AZD1222 dose. The receptors here all came from an adult who received the AZD1222 COVID-19 vaccine.

This chain uses TRBV6-1 with TRBJ2-7; unclear D gene. Germline CDR1 reads MNHNS; CDR2 reads SASEGT. The CDR3 is 15 residues long. The ends were cut back, 2 bases at V and 1 base at J, with 12 bases in the middle. The CDR3 sequence: CASSEYAGTSYEQYF. The CDR3 DNA follows: TGTGCCAGCAGTGAATATGCAGGTACTTCCTACGAGCAGTACTTC.

V is TRBV7-8 and J is TRBJ2-5; the match to TRBD1 covers 7 bases. Looked up from germline, CDR1 is SGHVS and CDR2 is FQNEAQ. CDR3 length: 15 amino acids. V lost 5 bases and J lost 4; bases outside the gene matches: 10. The CDR3 spells CASSGNRGGGETQYF. The CDR3 nucleotides read TGTGCCAGCAGCGGAAACAGGGGTGGGGGAGAGACCCAGTACTTC.

V is TRBV18 and J is TRBJ1-2; tentatively, D is TRBD1 (6 bases). This CDR3 comprises 15 residues. Germline V CDR1 and CDR2: KGHSH, LQKENI. Deletions cut 1 base from V and 3 bases from J, with 12 bases between. CDR3 nucleotide sequence: TGTGCCAGCTCACCACTGAACAGGGCCGACTATGGCTACACCTTC. Its translation: CASSPLNRADYGYTF.

The gene calls are TRBV9 and TRBJ1-1, with a weak D call TRBD1 (5 bases). The CDR3 totals 14 residues. V lost 0 bases and J 3 bases, leaving 9 bases between the germline ends. Germline CDR1 is SGDLS and CDR2 is YYNGEE. DNA of the CDR3: TGTGCCAGCAGCGTAGACGGGGGGTACACTGAAGCTTTCTTT. It encodes CASSVDGGYTEAFF.